The following is a TCR beta chain sequence with its context. Assay: immunoSEQ multiplex PCR; the TCRdb copy retains only in-frame clones and omits some. The table shows 65,000 to 90,000 clones, with roughly nine tenths occurring only once. The V gene end was trimmed by 0 bases and the J gene end by 2 bases; junction bases not matched to a gene: 6. This CDR3 spans 17 amino acids. Per germline, CDR1 LGHNA and CDR2 YSLEER. This entry is derived from a study of T cell changes during pregnancy in multiple sclerosis. The clonotype comes from a female donor in good health, serving as a control in a pregnancy study. Some clones in this sample may be carry-over from other donors' samples. Material: PBMCs, obtained in the first trimester of pregnancy. The V and J genes are TRBV4-3 and TRBJ2-1, with 8 bases lining up with TRBD2. In DNA form, the CDR3 reads TGCGCCAGCAGCCAAGATTTGAGTAGCGGGACCTACAATGAGCAGTTCTTC. The encoded protein is CASSQDLSSGTYNEQFF.